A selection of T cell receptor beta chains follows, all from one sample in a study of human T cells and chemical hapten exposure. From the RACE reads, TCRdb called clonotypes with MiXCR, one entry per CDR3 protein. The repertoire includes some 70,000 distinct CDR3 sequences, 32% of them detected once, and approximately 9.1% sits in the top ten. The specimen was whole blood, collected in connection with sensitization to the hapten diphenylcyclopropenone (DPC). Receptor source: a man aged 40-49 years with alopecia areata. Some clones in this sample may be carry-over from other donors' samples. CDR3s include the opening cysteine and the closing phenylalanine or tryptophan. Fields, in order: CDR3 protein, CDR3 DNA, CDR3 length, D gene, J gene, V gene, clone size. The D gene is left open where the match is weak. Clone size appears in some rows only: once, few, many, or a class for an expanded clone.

cdr3_aa: CASSTGLEQFF
cdr3_nt: TGTGCCAGCAGTACTGGACTGGAGCAGTTCTTC
cdr3_length: 11
d_call: -
j_call: TRBJ2-1
v_call: TRBV6-6
clone_size: -

cdr3_aa: CASSQQGRTEAFF
cdr3_nt: TGTGCCAGCAGCCAACAGGGGCGGACTGAAGCTTTCTTT
cdr3_length: 13
d_call: TRBD1
j_call: TRBJ1-1
v_call: TRBV28
clone_size: -

cdr3_aa: CASSPFRAGRNTGELFF
cdr3_nt: TGTGCCAGCTCACCATTCCGAGCGGGCAGAAACACCGGGGAGCTGTTTTTT
cdr3_length: 17
d_call: -
j_call: TRBJ2-2
v_call: TRBV18
clone_size: -

cdr3_aa: CASSQGLLSSYNEQFF
cdr3_nt: TGTGCCAGCAGCCAGGGACTCCTGAGCTCCTACAATGAGCAGTTCTTC
cdr3_length: 16
d_call: -
j_call: TRBJ2-1
v_call: TRBV3-1
clone_size: -

cdr3_aa: CASSLERRGGNEQFF
cdr3_nt: TGTGCCAGCAGCTTAGAACGTCGGGGAGGGAATGAGCAGTTCTTC
cdr3_length: 15
d_call: TRBD2
j_call: TRBJ2-1
v_call: TRBV7-2
clone_size: -

cdr3_aa: CASSSSGAIYEQYF
cdr3_nt: TGTGCCAGCAGTTCGTCTGGGGCGATCTACGAGCAGTACTTC
cdr3_length: 14
d_call: -
j_call: TRBJ2-7
v_call: TRBV6-6
clone_size: -

cdr3_aa: CSARQGAEDSPLHF
cdr3_nt: TGCAGTGCCCGACAGGGGGCAGAGGATTCACCCCTCCACTTT
cdr3_length: 14
d_call: TRBD1
j_call: TRBJ1-6
v_call: TRBV20-1
clone_size: few

cdr3_aa: CAWSQGVGINQPQHF
cdr3_nt: TGTGCCTGGAGCCAAGGGGTAGGGATCAATCAGCCCCAGCATTTT
cdr3_length: 15
d_call: -
j_call: TRBJ1-5
v_call: TRBV30
clone_size: -

cdr3_aa: CASSRGRSTYNEQFF
cdr3_nt: TGTGCCAGCAGCCGGGGTCGGTCTACCTACAATGAGCAGTTCTTC
cdr3_length: 15
d_call: -
j_call: TRBJ2-1
v_call: TRBV3-1
clone_size: few

cdr3_aa: CASRHGLAGVRYNEQFF
cdr3_nt: TGTGCCAGCAGACATGGACTAGCGGGAGTTAGATACAATGAGCAGTTCTTC
cdr3_length: 17
d_call: TRBD2
j_call: TRBJ2-1
v_call: TRBV6-2/TRBV6-3
clone_size: -

cdr3_aa: CASSVQGYNEQFF
cdr3_nt: TGCGCCAGCAGTGTACAGGGGTACAATGAGCAGTTCTTC
cdr3_length: 13
d_call: TRBD1
j_call: TRBJ2-1
v_call: TRBV10-2
clone_size: medium-sized

cdr3_aa: CSARDLGRGEKLFF
cdr3_nt: TGCAGTGCTAGAGATTTAGGGAGGGGTGAAAAACTGTTTTTT
cdr3_length: 14
d_call: -
j_call: TRBJ1-4
v_call: TRBV20-1
clone_size: -

cdr3_aa: CAIMETGFDEQYF
cdr3_nt: TGTGCCATCATGGAGACAGGGTTCGACGAGCAGTACTTC
cdr3_length: 13
d_call: TRBD1
j_call: TRBJ2-7
v_call: TRBV10-3
clone_size: -

cdr3_aa: CSARASGHTNTEAFF
cdr3_nt: TGCAGTGCTAGGGCCAGTGGGCACACGAACACTGAAGCTTTCTTT
cdr3_length: 15
d_call: -
j_call: TRBJ1-1
v_call: TRBV20-1
clone_size: few

cdr3_aa: CASRPTGSRETQYF
cdr3_nt: TGTGCCAGCAGACCGACAGGTTCGCGAGAGACCCAGTACTTC
cdr3_length: 14
d_call: -
j_call: TRBJ2-5
v_call: TRBV5-6
clone_size: -

cdr3_aa: CASSQLAGGNEQYF
cdr3_nt: TGTGCCAGCAGCCAACTAGCGGGAGGGAACGAGCAGTACTTC
cdr3_length: 14
d_call: TRBD2
j_call: TRBJ2-7
v_call: TRBV14
clone_size: -

cdr3_aa: CASSSAGGNQPQHF
cdr3_nt: TGTGCCAGCAGTTCCGCAGGGGGAAATCAGCCCCAGCATTTT
cdr3_length: 14
d_call: TRBD1
j_call: TRBJ1-5
v_call: TRBV6-2/TRBV6-3
clone_size: few

cdr3_aa: CATSDPMTSGNPTDTQYF
cdr3_nt: TGTGCCACCAGTGACCCGATGACTAGCGGGAACCCTACAGATACGCAGTATTTT
cdr3_length: 18
d_call: TRBD2
j_call: TRBJ2-3
v_call: TRBV24-1
clone_size: -

cdr3_aa: CSATQYGYTF
cdr3_nt: TGCAGTGCTACCCAGTATGGCTACACCTTC
cdr3_length: 10
d_call: -
j_call: TRBJ1-2
v_call: TRBV20-1
clone_size: -

cdr3_aa: CAISDTDTIYEQYF
cdr3_nt: TGTGCCATCAGTGATACAGACACCATCTACGAGCAGTACTTC
cdr3_length: 14
d_call: -
j_call: TRBJ2-7
v_call: TRBV10-3
clone_size: many

cdr3_aa: CSARDSRDYSYEQYF
cdr3_nt: TGCAGTGCTAGGGATTCGAGGGACTACAGCTACGAGCAGTACTTC
cdr3_length: 15
d_call: TRBD2
j_call: TRBJ2-7
v_call: TRBV20-1
clone_size: few

cdr3_aa: CSAREVAGDADTQYF
cdr3_nt: TGCAGTGCTAGAGAGGTAGCGGGAGACGCAGATACGCAGTATTTT
cdr3_length: 15
d_call: TRBD2
j_call: TRBJ2-3
v_call: TRBV20-1
clone_size: few

cdr3_aa: CASSLQTSDTQYF
cdr3_nt: TGTGCCAGCAGCTTGCAGACTTCAGATACGCAGTATTTT
cdr3_length: 13
d_call: -
j_call: TRBJ2-3
v_call: TRBV7-9
clone_size: -

cdr3_aa: CASSGPGLADTDTQYF
cdr3_nt: TGTGCCAGTAGTGGACCGGGACTAGCGGACACAGATACGCAGTATTTT
cdr3_length: 16
d_call: TRBD2
j_call: TRBJ2-3
v_call: TRBV19
clone_size: few

cdr3_aa: CASSQGNTDRPQHF
cdr3_nt: TGTGCCAGCAGCCAAGGAAACACCGACCGGCCCCAGCATTTT
cdr3_length: 14
d_call: -
j_call: TRBJ1-5
v_call: TRBV4-2
clone_size: few

cdr3_aa: CASSSNLQPGLAASYNEQFF
cdr3_nt: TGTGCCAGCAGTTCCAACCTTCAACCGGGACTAGCGGCCTCCTACAATGAGCAGTTCTTC
cdr3_length: 20
d_call: TRBD2
j_call: TRBJ2-1
v_call: TRBV6-2/TRBV6-3
clone_size: -

cdr3_aa: CASMGSNEQFF
cdr3_nt: TGCGCCAGCATGGGAAGCAATGAGCAGTTCTTC
cdr3_length: 11
d_call: -
j_call: TRBJ2-1
v_call: TRBV5-1
clone_size: few

cdr3_aa: CASSFGQAGYTF
cdr3_nt: TGTGCCAGCAGCTTCGGACAGGCTGGCTACACCTTC
cdr3_length: 12
d_call: TRBD1
j_call: TRBJ1-2
v_call: TRBV7-2
clone_size: -

cdr3_aa: CASSLALSGGFSSTDTQYF
cdr3_nt: TGTGCCAGCAGCTTAGCCCTTAGCGGGGGGTTTTCTAGCACAGATACGCAGTATTTT
cdr3_length: 19
d_call: TRBD2
j_call: TRBJ2-3
v_call: TRBV13
clone_size: few